The rows below give T cell receptor beta chains drawn from one sample of a study of siplizumab effects on memory and regulatory T cells. TCRdb keeps only in-frame clones here, not all; method: immunoSEQ multiplex PCR. The sample shows around 97,000 clones, 85% to 95% of them seen only once. The sample taken for sequencing was non-Treg CD4+ T cells sorted from blood. These receptors were collected from a human donor in good health. Each CDR3 is given with its conserved first and last residue. Clone size is given for some rows only: seen once, a few or many times, or a class if the clone is expanded.

TRBV13	.	17	TRBJ1-5	CASSLEVLYGRPQPQHF
TRBV5-1	.	15	TRBJ2-7	CASSLAGDRIYEQYF
TRBV14	.	16	TRBJ2-7	CASSQDASAPTHEQYF
TRBV11-2	.	15	TRBJ1-1	CASSLVGPKNTEAFF
TRBV11-2	.	17	TRBJ1-2	CASSLRSARQNNYGYTF
TRBV9	.	18	TRBJ2-2	CASSVAGPTRTNTGELFF
TRBV4-1	.	11	TRBJ2-1	CASSLHNEQFF
TRBV29-1	.	13	TRBJ2-2	CSVDRGNTGELFF
TRBV11-3	.	13	TRBJ2-2	CASSLMGTGELFF
TRBV5-4	.	15	TRBJ1-2	CASSSKFDGGYGYTF
TRBV28	.	16	TRBJ2-7	CASSFVRTEPGLAEYF
TRBV19	.	14	TRBJ1-1	CASSIVEGMTEAFF
TRBV11-3	.	15	TRBJ2-3	CASSLGTSGTLPQYF
TRBV2	.	13	TRBJ1-4	CASRGRVGEKLFF
TRBV10-1	.	14	TRBJ2-2	CASSPGGADGELFF
TRBV30	.	13	TRBJ2-7	CALVSGSEYEQYF
TRBV28	.	12	TRBJ1-1	CASWQTNTEAFF
TRBV5-1	.	15	TRBJ2-5	CASSLVQRDGETQYF
TRBV30	.	13	TRBJ1-1	CAWSGEGNTEAFF
TRBV5-1	few	12	TRBJ2-1	CASSWTVNEQFF
TRBV5-6	.	15	TRBJ1-6	CASGGRTGANSPLHF
TRBV6-6	.	14	TRBJ1-5	CASSPRDTNQPQHF
TRBV7-2	.	17	TRBJ2-7	CASSLLGTSGISYEQYF
TRBV9	.	14	TRBJ2-5	CASSTGAAGETQYF
TRBV28	once	17	TRBJ2-3	CASSLFGSAGSTDTQYF
TRBV5-4	.	11	TRBJ2-7	CASSLNYEQYF
TRBV28	.	15	TRBJ2-3	CASSGGPPATDTQYF
TRBV16	.	14	TRBJ2-2	CASSPGLGTGELFF
TRBV28	.	17	TRBJ2-5	CASSLSGTSGSRETQYF
TRBV5-8	.	17	TRBJ2-5	CASSFFFRTGEQETQYF
TRBV28	.	16	TRBJ1-5	CASRYRDRILRQPQHF
TRBV4-2	.	18	TRBJ2-6	CASSQDGGDSSGANVLTF
TRBV28	.	15	TRBJ1-5	CASSNSGNPNQPQHF
TRBV6-5	.	13	TRBJ2-3	CASGRPGPYTQYF
TRBV11-1	once	15	TRBJ2-7	CASSLSTSGTYEQYF
TRBV11-2	.	14	TRBJ2-7	CASSPSGVPYEQYF
TRBV6-5	.	13	TRBJ2-1	CATQREGWNEQFF
TRBV5-5	.	14	TRBJ2-1	CASSFRIFDNEQFF
TRBV6-5	.	15	TRBJ1-4	CASSRQGPENEKLFF
TRBV14	.	15	TRBJ2-2	CASSQESSNRGELFF
TRBV14	.	16	TRBJ2-3	CASSQEGFGGRDTQYF
TRBV9	.	14	TRBJ1-5	CASSGSRDRGPQHF
TRBV6-6	.	12	TRBJ1-2	CASGREEAGYTF
TRBV2	once	15	TRBJ2-7	CASRGTSGRAYEQYF
TRBV7-2	.	14	TRBJ1-2	CASRPGTEMYGYTF
TRBV5-4	.	14	TRBJ2-7	CASSLAGGTYEQYF
TRBV11-1	.	14	TRBJ1-1	CASSLLQVDTEAFF
TRBV18	.	16	TRBJ1-2	CASSPNSGMNNYGYTF
TRBV5-1	.	16	TRBJ2-1	CASSLNSGSGSDEQFF
TRBV7-2	.	15	TRBJ2-7	CASSFLGSRSYEQYF
TRBV2	.	11	TRBJ2-3	CASKGSDTQYF
TRBV11-2	.	14	TRBJ2-2	CATTRGGNTGELFF
TRBV11-2	.	15	TRBJ1-3	CASSYRQGTRDTIYF
TRBV15	.	14	TRBJ2-7	CATSNPRTSYEQYF